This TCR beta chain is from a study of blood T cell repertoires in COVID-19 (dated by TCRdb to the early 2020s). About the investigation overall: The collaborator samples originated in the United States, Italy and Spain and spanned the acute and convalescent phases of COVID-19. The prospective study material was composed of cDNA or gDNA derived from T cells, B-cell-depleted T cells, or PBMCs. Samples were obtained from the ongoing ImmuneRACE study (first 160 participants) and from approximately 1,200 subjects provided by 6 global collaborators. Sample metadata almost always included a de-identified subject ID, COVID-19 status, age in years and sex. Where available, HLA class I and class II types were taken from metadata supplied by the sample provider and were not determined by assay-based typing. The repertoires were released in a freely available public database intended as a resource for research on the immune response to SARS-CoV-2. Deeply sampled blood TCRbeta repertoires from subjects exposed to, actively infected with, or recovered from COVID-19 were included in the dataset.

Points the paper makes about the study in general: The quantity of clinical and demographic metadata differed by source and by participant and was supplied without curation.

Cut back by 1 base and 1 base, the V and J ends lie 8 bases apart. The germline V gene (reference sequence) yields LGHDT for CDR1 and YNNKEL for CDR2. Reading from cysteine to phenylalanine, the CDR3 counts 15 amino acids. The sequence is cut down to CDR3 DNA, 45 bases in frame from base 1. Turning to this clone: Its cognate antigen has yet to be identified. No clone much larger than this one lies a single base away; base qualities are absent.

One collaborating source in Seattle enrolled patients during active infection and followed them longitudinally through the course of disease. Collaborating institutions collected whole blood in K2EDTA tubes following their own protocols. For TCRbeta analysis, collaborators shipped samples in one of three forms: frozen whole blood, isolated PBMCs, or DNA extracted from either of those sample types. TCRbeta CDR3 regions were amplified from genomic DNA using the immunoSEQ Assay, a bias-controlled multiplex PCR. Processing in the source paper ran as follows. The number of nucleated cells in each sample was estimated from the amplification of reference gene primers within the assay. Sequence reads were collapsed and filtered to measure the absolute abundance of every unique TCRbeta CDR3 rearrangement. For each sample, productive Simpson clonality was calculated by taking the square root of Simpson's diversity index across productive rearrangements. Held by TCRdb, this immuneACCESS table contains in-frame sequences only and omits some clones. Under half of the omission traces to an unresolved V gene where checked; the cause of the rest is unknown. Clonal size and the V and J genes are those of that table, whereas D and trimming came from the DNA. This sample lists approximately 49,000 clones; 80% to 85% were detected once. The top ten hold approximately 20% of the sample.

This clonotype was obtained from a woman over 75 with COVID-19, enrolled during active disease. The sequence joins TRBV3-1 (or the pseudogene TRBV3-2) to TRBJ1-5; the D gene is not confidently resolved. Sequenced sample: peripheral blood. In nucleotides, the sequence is TGTGCCAGCAGCCAAGCCGGGTGGAGCAATCAGCCCCAGCATTTT. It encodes CASSQAGWSNQPQHF.